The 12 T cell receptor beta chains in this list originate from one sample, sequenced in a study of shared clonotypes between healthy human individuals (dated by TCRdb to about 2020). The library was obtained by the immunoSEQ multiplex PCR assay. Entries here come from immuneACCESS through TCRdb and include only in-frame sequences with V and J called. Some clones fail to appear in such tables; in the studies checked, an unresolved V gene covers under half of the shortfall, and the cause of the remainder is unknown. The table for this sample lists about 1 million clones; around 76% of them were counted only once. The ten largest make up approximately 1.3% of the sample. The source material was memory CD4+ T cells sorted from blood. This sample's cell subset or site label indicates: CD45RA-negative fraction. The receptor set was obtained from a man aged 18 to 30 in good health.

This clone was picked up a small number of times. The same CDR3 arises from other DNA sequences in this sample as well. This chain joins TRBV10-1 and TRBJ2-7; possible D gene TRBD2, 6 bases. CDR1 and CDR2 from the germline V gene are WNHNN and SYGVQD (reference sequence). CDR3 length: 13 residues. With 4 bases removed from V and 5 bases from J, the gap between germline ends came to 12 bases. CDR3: CASSGGDLHEQYF. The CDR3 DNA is TGCGCCAGCAGTGGGGGGGATCTCCACGAGCAGTACTTC.

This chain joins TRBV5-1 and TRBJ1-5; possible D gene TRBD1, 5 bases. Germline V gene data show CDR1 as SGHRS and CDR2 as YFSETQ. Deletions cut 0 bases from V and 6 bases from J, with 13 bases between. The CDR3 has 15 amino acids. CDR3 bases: TGCGCCAGCAGCTTGGGTGGGGCGGGGGGTCAGCCCCAGCATTTT. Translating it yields CASSLGGAGGQPQHF.

The CDR3: CASSPVVYNEQFF. CDR3 sequence (DNA): TGTGCCAGCTCACCGGTAGTTTACAATGAGCAGTTCTTC. J is TRBJ2-1 and V is TRBV18, with D hard to call. Trimming stripped 3 bases from V and 4 bases from J, with 7 bases between. Germline CDR1 KGHSH, CDR2 LQKENI. The CDR3 has 13 residues.

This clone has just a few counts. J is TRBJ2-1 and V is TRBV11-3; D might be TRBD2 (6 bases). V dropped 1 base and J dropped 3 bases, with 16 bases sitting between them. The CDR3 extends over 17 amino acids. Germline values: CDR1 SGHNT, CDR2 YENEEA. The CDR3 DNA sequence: TGTGCCAGCAGCTTAGGCCGACGGGAGAGCGACTACAATGAGCAGTTCTTC. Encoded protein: CASSLGRRESDYNEQFF.

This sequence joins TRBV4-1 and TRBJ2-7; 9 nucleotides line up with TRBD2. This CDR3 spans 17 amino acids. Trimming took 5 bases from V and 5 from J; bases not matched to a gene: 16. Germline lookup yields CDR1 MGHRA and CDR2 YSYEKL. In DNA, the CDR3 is TGCGCCAGCAGCGTTCGATCGGTAGCGGGAGTACCTCACGAGCAGTACTTC. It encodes CASSVRSVAGVPHEQYF.

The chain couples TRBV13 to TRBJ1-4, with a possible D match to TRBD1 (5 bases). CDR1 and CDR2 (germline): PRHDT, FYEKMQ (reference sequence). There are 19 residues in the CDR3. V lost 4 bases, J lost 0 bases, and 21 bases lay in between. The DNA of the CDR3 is TGTGCCAGCAGCTGCCAGGACGGACGCCGCAGGGCAACTAATGAAAAACTGTTTTTT. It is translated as CASSCQDGRRRATNEKLFF.

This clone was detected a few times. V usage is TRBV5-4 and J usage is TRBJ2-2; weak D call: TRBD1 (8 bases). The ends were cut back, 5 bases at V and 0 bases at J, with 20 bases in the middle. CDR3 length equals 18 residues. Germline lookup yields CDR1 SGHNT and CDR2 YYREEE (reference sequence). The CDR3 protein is CASRLRGGTGANTGELFF. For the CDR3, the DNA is TGTGCCAGCAGATTGAGGGGAGGGACAGGCGCGAACACCGGGGAGCTGTTTTTT.

The CDR3 region has the DNA TGCAGCGTTGAGGAAGCGGGAGGGCCCGACGAGCAGTACTTC. It encodes CSVEEAGGPDEQYF. The rearrangement links TRBV29-1 to TRBJ2-7, with 10 bases lining up with TRBD2. The CDR3 runs 14 residues. Germline V lookup: CDR1 SQVTM, CDR2 ANQGSEA. Trimming took 3 bases from V and 5 from J; bases not matched to a gene: 7.

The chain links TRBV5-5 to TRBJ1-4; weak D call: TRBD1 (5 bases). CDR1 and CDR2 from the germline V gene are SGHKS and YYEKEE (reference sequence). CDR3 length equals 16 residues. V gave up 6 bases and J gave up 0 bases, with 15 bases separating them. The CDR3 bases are TGTGCCAGCACCAATTCGGGGCCCGCAACTAATGAAAAACTGTTTTTT. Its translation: CASTNSGPATNEKLFF.

CDR3 residues: CASSTRTPNTEAFF. For the CDR3, the DNA is TGCGCCAGCAGCACGAGGACTCCGAACACTGAAGCTTTCTTT. V usage is TRBV5-1 and J usage is TRBJ1-1; no definite D call. CDR3 length: 14 residues. Trimming shortened V by 4 bases and J by 1 base, and 11 bases separated the two germline ends. Germline values: CDR1 SGHRS, CDR2 YFSETQ.

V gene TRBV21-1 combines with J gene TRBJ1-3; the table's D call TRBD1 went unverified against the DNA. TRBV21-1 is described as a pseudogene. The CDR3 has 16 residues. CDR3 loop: CASSKSDRTSGNTIYF. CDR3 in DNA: TGTGCCAGCAGCAAGTCGGACAGGACCTCTGGAAACACCATATATTTT.

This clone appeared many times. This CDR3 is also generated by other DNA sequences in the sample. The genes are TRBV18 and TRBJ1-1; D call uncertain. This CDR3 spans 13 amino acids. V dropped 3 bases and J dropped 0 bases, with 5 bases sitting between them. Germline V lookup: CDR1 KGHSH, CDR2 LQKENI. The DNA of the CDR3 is TGTGCCAGCTCACCCACCCTGAACACTGAAGCTTTCTTT. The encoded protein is CASSPTLNTEAFF.